These 5 T cell receptor beta chains came from one sample sequenced in a study of shared clonotypes between healthy human individuals. Sequencing used immunoSEQ multiplex PCR; TCRdb keeps in-frame clones, though not all of them. The sample has about 680,000 clones; roughly 70% are singletons. The source material was memory CD4+ T cells sorted from blood. As for subset: CD45RA-negative fraction. The receptors stem from a woman in her 30s in good health.

The V and J genes are TRBV11-3 and TRBJ2-1; the match to TRBD1 covers 8 bases. This CDR3 is built from 15 residues. The germline CDR1 and CDR2 sequences are SGHNT and YENEEA. After removal of 5 bases from V and 11 bases from J, the junction contained 14 bases not matched to a gene. The CDR3 coding sequence is TGTGCCAGCAGCCTTGATTCCGGGACAGGTCTTAAGCAGTTCTTC. It codes for CASSLDSGTGLKQFF.

The rearrangement links TRBV29-1 to TRBJ1-5; a possible D gene is TRBD1 (5 bases). This CDR3 comprises 16 residues. V shed 8 bases and J shed 6 bases, with 26 bases lying between them. CDR1 is SQVTM, CDR2 ANQGSEA, per germline. The CDR3 region is CSFLSEGRGFSQPQHF. CDR3 in DNA: TGCAGCTTTTTGTCTGAGGGGAGGGGATTTTCTCAGCCCCAGCATTTT. Looking up the rest from reference TRBV29-1 and TRBJ1-5 gives the full variable domain: SAVISQKPSRDICQRGTSLTIQCQVDSQVTMMFWYRQQPGQSLTLIATANQGSEATYESGFVIDKFPISRPNLTFSTLTVSNMSPEDSSIYLCSFLSEGRGFSQPQHFGDGTRLSIL.

The chain couples TRBV30 to TRBJ1-1; perhaps TRBD1 as D (5 bases). This CDR3 has 13 residues. Per germline, CDR1 GTSNPN and CDR2 SVGIG (reference sequence). Trimming left V 2 bases short and J 2 bases short, with 9 bases between. In DNA, the CDR3 is TGTGCCTGGAGTACCAGGGCAAACACTGAAGCTTTCTTT. This codes for CAWSTRANTEAFF.

This clone has at least ten counts. The chain recombines TRBV28 with TRBJ2-1, with 7 bases matching TRBD2. The CDR3 length is 15 residues. The V gene's germline CDR1 is MDHEN and CDR2 SYDVKM. Germline trimming cut 5 bases from V and 7 bases from J; bases unmatched to any gene: 11. The CDR3 reads CASSGGTTGVNEQFF. For the CDR3, the DNA is TGTGCCAGCAGTGGCGGGACTACAGGCGTGAATGAGCAGTTCTTC.

The chain has TRBV6-5 and TRBJ1-3, with 7 bases fitting TRBD1. Trimming at V came to 5 bases and at J to 6 bases, leaving 7 bases not matched to a gene. The CDR3 covers 14 residues. Germline lookup yields CDR1 MNHEY and CDR2 SVGAGI. DNA of the CDR3: TGTGCCAGCAGTGCGACAGGGAAGGAAAACACCATATATTTT. Translated, it gives CASSATGKENTIYF.